This record covers a single T cell receptor (beta chain). The antigen is unknown. The sample originates from a study of cytomegalovirus exposure and HLA in healthy donors. Background on the study: Early release data held 85 million to 95 million unique TCRs from HLA-typed donors. Assignment to the Caucasian-associated ancestry cluster applied to approximately 80% of the approximately 400 genotyped donors. The study, taken as a whole, reports: Donors belonging to an Asian-associated ancestry cluster reportedly showed fewer N-insertions in productive TCRs than the 666-donor mean, according to what a later analysis found. Highly shared sequence variants in one cluster were likely a sequencing artifact.

Germline V gene sequence: CDR1 MDHEN, CDR2 SYDVKM. V trimming: 8 bases; J trimming: 4 bases; junction bases outside the gene matches: 4. CDR3 size: 13 residues. The PCR ran on 60 Vbeta and 13 Jbeta primers. Some clones are missing from TCRdb's copy, which holds only in-frame ones; the method was immunoSEQ multiplex PCR. This table has over 100,000 clones, roughly four fifths appearing once. Material for sequencing was PBMCs. This TCR was sampled from a male donor in good health and CMV-seropositive. V gene TRBV28 combines with J gene TRBJ1-1, with TRBD1 identical over 10 bases. The DNA of the CDR3 is TGTGCCAGCCTAGGACAGGGGGTCACTGAAGCTTTCTTT. Amino acid sequence: CASLGQGVTEAFF.